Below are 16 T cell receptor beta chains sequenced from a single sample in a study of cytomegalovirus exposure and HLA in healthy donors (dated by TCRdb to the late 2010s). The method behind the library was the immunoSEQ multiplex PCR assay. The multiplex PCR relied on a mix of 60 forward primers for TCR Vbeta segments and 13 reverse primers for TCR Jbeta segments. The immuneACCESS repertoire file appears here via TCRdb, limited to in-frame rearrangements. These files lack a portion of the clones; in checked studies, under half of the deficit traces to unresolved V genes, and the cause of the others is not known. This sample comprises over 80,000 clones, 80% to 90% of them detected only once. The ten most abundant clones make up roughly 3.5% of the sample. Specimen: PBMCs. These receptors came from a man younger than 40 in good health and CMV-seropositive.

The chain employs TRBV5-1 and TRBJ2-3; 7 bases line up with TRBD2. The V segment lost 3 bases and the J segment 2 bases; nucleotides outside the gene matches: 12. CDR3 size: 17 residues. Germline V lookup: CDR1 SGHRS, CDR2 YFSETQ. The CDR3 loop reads CASSSSWEGGPTDTQYF. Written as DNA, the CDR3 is TGCGCCAGCAGCTCTTCATGGGAGGGAGGGCCCACAGATACGCAGTATTTT.

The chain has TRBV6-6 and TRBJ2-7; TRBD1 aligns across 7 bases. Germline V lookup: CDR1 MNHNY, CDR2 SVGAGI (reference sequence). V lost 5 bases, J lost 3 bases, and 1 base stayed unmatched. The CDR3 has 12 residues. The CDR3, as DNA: TGTGCCAGCAGTGCAGGGGGCTACGAGCAGTACTTC. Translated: CASSAGGYEQYF.

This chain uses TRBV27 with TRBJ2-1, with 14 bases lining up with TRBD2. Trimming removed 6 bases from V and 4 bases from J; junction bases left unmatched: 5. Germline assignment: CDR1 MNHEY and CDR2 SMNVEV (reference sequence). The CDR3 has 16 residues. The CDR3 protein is CASSPRTSGGYNEQFF. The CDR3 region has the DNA TGTGCCAGCAGCCCCAGGACTAGCGGGGGGTACAATGAGCAGTTCTTC.

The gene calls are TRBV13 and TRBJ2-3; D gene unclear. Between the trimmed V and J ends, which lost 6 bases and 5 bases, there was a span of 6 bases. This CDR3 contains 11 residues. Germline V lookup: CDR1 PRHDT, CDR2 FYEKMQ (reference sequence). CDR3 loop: CASRRLDTQYF. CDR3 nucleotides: TGTGCCAGCAGGCGTTTAGATACGCAGTATTTT.

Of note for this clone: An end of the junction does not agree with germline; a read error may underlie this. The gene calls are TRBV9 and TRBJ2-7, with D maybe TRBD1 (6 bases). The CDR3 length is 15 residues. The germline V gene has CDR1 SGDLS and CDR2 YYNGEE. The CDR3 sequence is CASSVGGRAMDEQHF. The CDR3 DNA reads TGTGCCAGCAGCGTAGGGGGGCGGGCGATGGACGAGCAGCACTTC.

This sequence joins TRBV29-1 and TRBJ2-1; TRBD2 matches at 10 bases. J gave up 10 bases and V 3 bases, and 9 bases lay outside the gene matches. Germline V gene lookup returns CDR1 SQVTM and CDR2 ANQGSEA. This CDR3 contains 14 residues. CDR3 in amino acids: CSVERLAGGQEQFF. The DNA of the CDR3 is TGCAGCGTTGAGAGGTTAGCGGGAGGTCAAGAGCAGTTCTTC.

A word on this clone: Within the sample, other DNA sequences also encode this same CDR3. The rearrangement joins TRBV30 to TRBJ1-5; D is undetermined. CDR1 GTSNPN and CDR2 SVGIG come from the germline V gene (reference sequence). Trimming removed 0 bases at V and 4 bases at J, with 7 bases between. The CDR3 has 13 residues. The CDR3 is CAWSVPGNQPQHF. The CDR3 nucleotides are TGTGCCTGGAGTGTGCCGGGAAATCAGCCCCAGCATTTT.

The CDR3, as DNA: TGTGCCAGCAGCGCCGAGGGCTTTTTCTCAGTCAATGAGCAGTTCTTC. It translates to CASSAEGFFSVNEQFF. V usage is TRBV9 and J usage is TRBJ2-1, with D possibly being TRBD2 (5 bases). V was clipped by 3 bases and J by 6 bases, with 19 bases between them. Germline-derived CDR1 and CDR2 are SGDLS and YYNGEE. The length of the CDR3 is 16 residues.

CDR3 sequence: CASSLAGQGSYEQYF. The CDR3, as DNA: TGTGCCAGCAGCTTAGCGGGACAGGGTTCCTACGAGCAGTACTTC. The chain recombines TRBV7-9 with TRBJ2-7; 9 bases map to TRBD1. Germline CDR1 is SEHNR and CDR2 is FQNEAQ (reference sequence). The CDR3 consists of 15 residues. V lost 0 bases, J lost 1 base, and 1 base stayed unmatched.

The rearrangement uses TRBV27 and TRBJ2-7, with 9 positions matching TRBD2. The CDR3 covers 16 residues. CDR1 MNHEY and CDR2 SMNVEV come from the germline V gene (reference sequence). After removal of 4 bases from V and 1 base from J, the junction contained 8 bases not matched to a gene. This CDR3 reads CASSSHSGSTSYEQYF. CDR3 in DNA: TGTGCCAGCAGTTCCCATAGCGGGAGCACGTCCTACGAGCAGTACTTC.

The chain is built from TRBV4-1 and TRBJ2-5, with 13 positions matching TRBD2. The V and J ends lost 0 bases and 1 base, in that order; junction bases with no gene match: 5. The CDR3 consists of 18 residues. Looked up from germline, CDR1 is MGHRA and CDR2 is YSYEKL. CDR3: CASSQEEGLAGVQETQYF. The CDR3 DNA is TGCGCCAGCAGCCAAGAAGAAGGACTAGCGGGGGTCCAAGAGACCCAGTACTTC.

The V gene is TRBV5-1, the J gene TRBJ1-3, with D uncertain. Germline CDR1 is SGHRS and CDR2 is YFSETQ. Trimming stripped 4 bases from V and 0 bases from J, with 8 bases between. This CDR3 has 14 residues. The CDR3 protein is CASSLGVSGNTIYF. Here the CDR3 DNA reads TGCGCCAGCAGCCTCGGGGTCTCTGGAAACACCATATATTTT.

CDR3 coding DNA: TGTGCCAGCAGCTTAGCTACAGGGAGCGGCTCACCCCTCCACTTT. This codes for CASSLATGSGSPLHF. The rearrangement uses TRBV7-2 and TRBJ1-6, with D possibly matching TRBD1 (6 bases). Germline lookup yields CDR1 SGHTA and CDR2 FQGNSA. This CDR3 has 15 amino acids. Trimming pared 0 bases from V and 10 bases from J, leaving 13 bases between.

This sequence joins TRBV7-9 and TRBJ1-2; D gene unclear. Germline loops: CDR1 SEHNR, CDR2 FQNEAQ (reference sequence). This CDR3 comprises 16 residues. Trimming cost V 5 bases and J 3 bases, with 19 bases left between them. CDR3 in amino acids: CASSPIPQTKDYGYTF. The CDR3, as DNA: TGTGCCAGCAGCCCTATACCTCAGACTAAGGACTATGGCTACACCTTC.

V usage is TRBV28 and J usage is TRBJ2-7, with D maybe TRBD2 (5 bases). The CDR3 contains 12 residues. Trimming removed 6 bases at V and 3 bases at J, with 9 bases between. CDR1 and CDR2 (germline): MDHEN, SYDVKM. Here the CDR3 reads CASSDRGYEQYF. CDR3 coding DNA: TGTGCCAGCAGCGACCGGGGCTACGAGCAGTACTTC.

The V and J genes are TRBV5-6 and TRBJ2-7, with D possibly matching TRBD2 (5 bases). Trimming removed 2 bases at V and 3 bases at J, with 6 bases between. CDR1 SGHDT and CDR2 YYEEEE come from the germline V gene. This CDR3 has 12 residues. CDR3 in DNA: TGTGCCAGCAGCTTTAGCGACTACGAGCAGTACTTC. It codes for CASSFSDYEQYF. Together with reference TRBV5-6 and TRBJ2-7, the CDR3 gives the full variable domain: DAGVTQSPTHLIKTRGQQVTLRCSPKSGHDTVSWYQQALGQGPQFIFQYYEEEERQRGNFPDRFSGHQFPNYSSELNVNALLLGDSALYLCASSFSDYEQYFGPGTRLTVT.